This TCR beta chain was identified in a study of T-cell memory formation after mild COVID-19. The sample holds a few counts of this clonotype. TCRdb called the 5' RACE reads again in MiXCR, with one record for every CDR3 protein. The sample shows some 190,000 distinct CDR3 sequences, around 16% of them seen only once. This clonotype originated in an adult woman who had mild COVID-19 (a few samples of this study predate the infection). Cell type and time point are not known. The specimen was PBMCs or a T cell subset sorted from them (not recorded which).

The CDR3 is CASSLAGGPTDTQYF. The CDR3 bases are TGCGCCAGCAGCCTAGCGGGAGGGCCAACAGATACGCAGTATTTT. This chain connects TRBV5-1 to TRBJ2-3; 12 bases match TRBD2. The CDR3 has 15 amino acids. V trimming: 4 bases; J trimming: 3 bases; junction bases outside the gene matches: 3. Germline V CDR1 and CDR2: SGHRS, YFSETQ.